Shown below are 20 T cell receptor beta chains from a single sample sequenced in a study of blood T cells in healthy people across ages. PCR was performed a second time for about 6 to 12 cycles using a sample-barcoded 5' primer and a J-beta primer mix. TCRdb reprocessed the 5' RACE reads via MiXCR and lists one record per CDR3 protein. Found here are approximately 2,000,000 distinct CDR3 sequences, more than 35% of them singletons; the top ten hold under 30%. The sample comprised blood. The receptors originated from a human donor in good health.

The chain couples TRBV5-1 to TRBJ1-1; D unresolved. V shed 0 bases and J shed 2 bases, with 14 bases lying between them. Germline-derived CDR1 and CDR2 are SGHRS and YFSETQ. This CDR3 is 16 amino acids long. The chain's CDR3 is CASSLDVQSINTEAFF. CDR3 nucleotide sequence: TGCGCCAGCAGCTTGGATGTACAGAGTATTAACACTGAAGCTTTCTTT.

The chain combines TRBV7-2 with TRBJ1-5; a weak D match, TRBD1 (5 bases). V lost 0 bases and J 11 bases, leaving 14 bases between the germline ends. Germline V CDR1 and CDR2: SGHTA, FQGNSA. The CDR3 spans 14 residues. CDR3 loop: CASSLAGALTSQHF. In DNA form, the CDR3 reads TGTGCCAGCAGCTTAGCAGGGGCACTAACATCCCAGCATTTT.

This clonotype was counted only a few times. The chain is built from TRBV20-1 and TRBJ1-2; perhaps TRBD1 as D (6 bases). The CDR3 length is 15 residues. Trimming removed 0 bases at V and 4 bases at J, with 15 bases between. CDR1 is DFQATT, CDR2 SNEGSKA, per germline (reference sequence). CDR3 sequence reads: CSARDHQGFGYGYTF. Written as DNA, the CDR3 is TGCAGTGCTAGAGATCATCAGGGGTTCGGCTATGGCTACACCTTC.

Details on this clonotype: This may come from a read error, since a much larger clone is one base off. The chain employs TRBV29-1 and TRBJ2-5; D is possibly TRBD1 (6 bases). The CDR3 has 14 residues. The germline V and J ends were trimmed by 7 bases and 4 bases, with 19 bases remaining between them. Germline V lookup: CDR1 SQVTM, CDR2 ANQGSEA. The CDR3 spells CSEWDTLMGETQYF. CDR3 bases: TGCAGCGAATGGGACACCTTAATGGGAGAGACCCAGTACTTC.

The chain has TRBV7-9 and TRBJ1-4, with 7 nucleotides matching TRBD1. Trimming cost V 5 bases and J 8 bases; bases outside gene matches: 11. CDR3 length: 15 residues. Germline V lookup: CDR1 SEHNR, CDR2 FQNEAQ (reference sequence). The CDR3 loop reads CASSKTGAQDEKLFF. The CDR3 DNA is TGTGCCAGCAGCAAAACAGGGGCCCAGGACGAAAAACTGTTTTTT. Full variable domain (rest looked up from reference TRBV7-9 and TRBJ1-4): DTGVSQNPRHKITKRGQNVTFRCDPISEHNRLYWYRQTLGQGPEFLTYFQNEAQLEKSRLLSDRFSAERPKGSFSTLEIQRTEQGDSAMYLCASSKTGAQDEKLFFGSGTQLSVL.

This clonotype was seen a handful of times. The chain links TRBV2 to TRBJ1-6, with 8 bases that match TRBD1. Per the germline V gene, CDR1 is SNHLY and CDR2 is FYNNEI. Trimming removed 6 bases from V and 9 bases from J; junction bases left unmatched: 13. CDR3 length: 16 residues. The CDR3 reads CASSDIPDRVSSPLHF. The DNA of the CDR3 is TGTGCCAGCAGCGACATCCCGGACAGGGTCAGTTCACCCCTCCACTTT.

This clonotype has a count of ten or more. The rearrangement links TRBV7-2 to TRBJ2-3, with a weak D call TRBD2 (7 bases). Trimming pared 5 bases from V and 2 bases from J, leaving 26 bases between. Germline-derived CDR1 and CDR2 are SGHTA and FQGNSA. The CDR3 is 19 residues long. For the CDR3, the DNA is TGTGCCAGCAGCATACTTCCAGATTTGCGGGGGCCTAACACAGATACGCAGTATTTT. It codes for CASSILPDLRGPNTDTQYF.

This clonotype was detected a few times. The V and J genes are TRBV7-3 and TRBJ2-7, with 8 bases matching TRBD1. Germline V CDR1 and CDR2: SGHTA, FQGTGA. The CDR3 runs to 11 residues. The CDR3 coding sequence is TGTGAGACAGGGGAGTCATACGAGCAGTACTTC. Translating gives CETGESYEQYF.

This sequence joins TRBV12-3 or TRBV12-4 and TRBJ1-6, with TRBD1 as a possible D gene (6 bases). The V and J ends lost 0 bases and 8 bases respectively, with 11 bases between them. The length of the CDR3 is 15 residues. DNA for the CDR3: TGTGCCAGCAGTTTAGCGGGAAGGGGGGATTCACCCCTCCACTTT. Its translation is CASSLAGRGDSPLHF.

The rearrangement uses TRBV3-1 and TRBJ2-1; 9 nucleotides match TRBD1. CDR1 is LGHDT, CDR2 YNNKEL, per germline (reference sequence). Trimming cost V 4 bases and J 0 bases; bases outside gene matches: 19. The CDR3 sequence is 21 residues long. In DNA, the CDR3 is TGTGCCAGCAGCCGCGTCCCGGGACAGGGTTTGGGTCAAAGCTCCTACAATGAGCAGTTCTTC. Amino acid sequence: CASSRVPGQGLGQSSYNEQFF.

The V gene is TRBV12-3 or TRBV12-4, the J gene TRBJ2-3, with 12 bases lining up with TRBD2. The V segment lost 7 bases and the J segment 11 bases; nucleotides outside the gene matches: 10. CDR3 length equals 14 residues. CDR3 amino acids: CASTLRLAGGLQYF. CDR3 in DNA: TGTGCCAGCACCTTACGGCTAGCGGGGGGGTTGCAGTATTTT.

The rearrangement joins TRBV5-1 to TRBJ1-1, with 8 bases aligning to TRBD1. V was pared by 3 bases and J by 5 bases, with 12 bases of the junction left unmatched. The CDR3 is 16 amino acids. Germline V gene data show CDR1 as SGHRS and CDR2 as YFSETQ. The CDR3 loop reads CASSSPYRGTGTEAFF. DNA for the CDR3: TGCGCCAGCAGCTCCCCTTACAGGGGGACGGGAACTGAAGCTTTCTTT.

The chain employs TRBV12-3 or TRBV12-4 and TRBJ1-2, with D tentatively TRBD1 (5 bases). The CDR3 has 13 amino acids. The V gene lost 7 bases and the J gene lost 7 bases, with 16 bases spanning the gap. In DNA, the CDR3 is TGTGCCAGCAAGGGGACCTGGGCGGGTGGCTACACCTTC. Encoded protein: CASKGTWAGGYTF.

The CDR3 protein is CASSPLQWAGNTEAFF. In DNA form, the CDR3 reads TGCGCCAGCAGCCCCCTCCAGTGGGCAGGGAACACTGAAGCTTTCTTT. This rearrangement joins TRBV5-1 to TRBJ1-1; D not resolved. The CDR3 runs to 16 residues. Trimming removed 4 bases from V and 1 base from J, with 17 bases in between. Germline CDR1 and CDR2: SGHRS and YFSETQ.

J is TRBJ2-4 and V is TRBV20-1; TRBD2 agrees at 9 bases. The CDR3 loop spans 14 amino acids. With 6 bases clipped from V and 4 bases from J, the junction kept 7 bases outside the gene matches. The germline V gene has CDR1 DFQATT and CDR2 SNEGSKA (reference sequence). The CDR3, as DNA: TGCAGTGCGAGGCTAGCGGGGAGTAAAAACATTCAGTACTTC. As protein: CSARLAGSKNIQYF.

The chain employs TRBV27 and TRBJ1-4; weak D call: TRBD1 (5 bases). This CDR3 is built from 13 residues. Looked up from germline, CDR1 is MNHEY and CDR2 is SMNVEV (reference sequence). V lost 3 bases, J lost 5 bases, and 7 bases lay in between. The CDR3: CASSFRGNEKLFF. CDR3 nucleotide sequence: TGTGCCAGCAGTTTTCGGGGGAATGAAAAACTGTTTTTT.

The CDR3 DNA reads as TGTGCCAGCACCCAACAGGTCTTGGAGACTAATCAGCCCCAGCATTTT. It translates to CASTQQVLETNQPQHF. The chain joins TRBV7-2 to TRBJ1-5, with D possibly matching TRBD1 (5 bases). Germline CDR1 and CDR2: SGHTA and FQGNSA. The CDR3 spans 16 residues. Trimming pared 7 bases from V and 4 bases from J, leaving 20 bases between.

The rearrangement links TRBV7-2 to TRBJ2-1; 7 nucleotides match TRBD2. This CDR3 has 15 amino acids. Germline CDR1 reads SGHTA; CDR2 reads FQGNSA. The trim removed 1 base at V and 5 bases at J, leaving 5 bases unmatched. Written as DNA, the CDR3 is TGTGCCAGCAGCTTAGGGGGGGGGGAAAACAATGAGCAGTTCTTC. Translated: CASSLGGGENNEQFF.

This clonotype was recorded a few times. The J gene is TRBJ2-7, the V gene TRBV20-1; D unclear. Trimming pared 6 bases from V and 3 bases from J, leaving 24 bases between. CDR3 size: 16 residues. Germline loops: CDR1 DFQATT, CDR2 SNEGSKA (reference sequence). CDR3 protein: CSAIDDAASQNYEQYF. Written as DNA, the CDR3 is TGCAGTGCCATCGACGATGCAGCGAGCCAGAACTACGAGCAGTACTTC.

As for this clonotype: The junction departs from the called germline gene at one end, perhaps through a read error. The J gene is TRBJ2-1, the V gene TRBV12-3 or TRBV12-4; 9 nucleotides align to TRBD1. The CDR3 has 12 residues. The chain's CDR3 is CVSSTSPGQGFF. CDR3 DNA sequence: TGTGTCAGCAGCACGAGTCCGGGACAGGGGTTCTTC.